This is a list of T cell receptor beta chains from one sample in a study of regulatory T cells in long-lasting Graves disease. TCRdb itself ran the multiplex PCR reads through MiXCR, one entry per CDR3 protein. In the table there are about 560,000 distinct CDR3 sequences, around 16% of which are singletons. The same specimen was also included in a second study, on T cells in Graves' hyperthyroidism and ophthalmopathy.

The sample here was peripheral blood mononuclear cells (PBMCs), taken at new diagnosis, from a patient treated with antithyroid drugs. Receptors originate from a man between 18 and 29 years old with Graves disease. CDR3s include the opening cysteine and the closing phenylalanine or tryptophan. Rows give clone size only sometimes, using once, few, many, or a class for an expanded clone.

few | TRBJ2-6 | TRBV5-5 | CASSPGASGANVLTF
few | TRBJ2-5 | TRBV3-1 | CASSSGTSGRGRETQYF
many | TRBJ1-2 | TRBV12-3/TRBV12-4 | CAAGQGYSGYTF
many | TRBJ1-2 | TRBV29-1 | CSVEGSDYGYTF
many | TRBJ2-1 | TRBV30 | CAWTGSYNEQFF
- | TRBJ1-5 | TRBV27 | CASSLRLVGYSNQPQHF
few | TRBJ2-5 | TRBV6-4 | CASSDNPGGGQETQYF
many | TRBJ1-2 | TRBV30 | CAWSNNYGYTF
- | TRBJ2-2 | TRBV7-2 | CASSLDRIANTGELFF
once | TRBJ2-7 | TRBV5-1 | CTSSLEVAGSSYEQYF
many | TRBJ2-1 | TRBV2 | CASSGRAGYNEQFF
many | TRBJ2-6 | TRBV12-3/TRBV12-4 | CASSQDSSSGANVLTF
few | TRBJ1-1 | TRBV15 | CATSRLGGEAFF
few | TRBJ2-2 | TRBV27 | CASSFPLAEPGELFF
few | TRBJ1-5 | TRBV20-1 | CSARAGDNQPQHF
- | TRBJ2-3 | TRBV29-1 | CSVRTSGSTDTQYF
many | TRBJ1-1 | TRBV24-1 | CATSEPAGRGTTEAFF
many | TRBJ2-7 | TRBV28 | CASSFRGLKVYEQYF
few | TRBJ2-1 | TRBV30 | CALGTAKYNEQFF
many | TRBJ2-1 | TRBV2 | CASTDPTSGRSNEQFF
- | TRBJ1-4 | TRBV5-5 | CASSQIQGGNEKLFF
few | TRBJ2-1 | TRBV7-9 | CASSLNLGSYNEQFF
- | TRBJ1-4 | TRBV2 | CASTESLTTWGATNEKLFF
few | TRBJ2-6 | TRBV30 | CAWDSSGANVLTF
- | TRBJ2-1 | TRBV12-3/TRBV12-4 | CASSLLMGLAVQQFF
- | TRBJ2-5 | TRBV9 | CASSVRFQETQYF
many | TRBJ2-1 | TRBV11-1 | CASARGLAGSYNEQFF
- | TRBJ2-1 | TRBV5-1 | CASSARTGGLVDEQFF
many | TRBJ2-7 | TRBV2 | CASSEVLADYEQYF
many | TRBJ2-1 | TRBV7-9 | CASSDGTTSYNEQFF
many | TRBJ1-1 | TRBV6-5 | CASSYRSVTEAFF
- | TRBJ2-5 | TRBV5-1 | CASSSAAPGFGETQYF
- | TRBJ1-3 | TRBV28 | CASRLRSLPTLEPGNTIYF
many | TRBJ2-7 | TRBV12-3/TRBV12-4 | CASRPGQVYEQYF
- | TRBJ2-1 | TRBV3-1 | CASSQDRGEQFF
many | TRBJ1-2 | TRBV27 | CASTRTGSYGYTF
many | TRBJ2-7 | TRBV29-1 | CSVGGGQSYEQYF
- | TRBJ2-3 | TRBV20-1 | CSAISRDWGTDTQYF
- | TRBJ2-2 | TRBV20-1 | CSASREYAGELFF
- | TRBJ2-3 | TRBV5-1 | CASSLLASGQGADTQYF
- | TRBJ2-7 | TRBV12-3/TRBV12-4 | CASSLAGAGMSYEQYF
many | TRBJ2-7 | TRBV12-3/TRBV12-4 | CASAPRFSYEQYF
many | TRBJ2-7 | TRBV7-3 | CASSLRVRSEQYF
many | TRBJ1-1 | TRBV7-2 | CASSLPAVLLTEAFF
many | TRBJ2-3 | TRBV18 | CASSPRQGGADTQYF
- | TRBJ2-7 | TRBV25-1 | CASSEYITGQNEQYF
many | TRBJ2-4 | TRBV2 | CASSGASVAAKNIQYF
many | TRBJ1-2 | TRBV19 | CASSISAGPYTYGYTF
- | TRBJ2-6 | TRBV2 | CVSRSDNSGANVLTF
many | TRBJ2-1 | TRBV11-2 | CASSQPGGYNEQFF
many | TRBJ1-4 | TRBV24-1 | CATSDSTGDGEKLFF
many | TRBJ2-1 | TRBV7-8 | CASSPTGGGPRREQFF
many | TRBJ1-5 | TRBV30 | CAWSVGGIQPQHF
few | TRBJ2-7 | TRBV7-9 | CASSSGTSAAYEQYF
few | TRBJ2-1 | TRBV19 | CASTSWGGSYNEQFF
many | TRBJ2-7 | TRBV11-2 | CASSPQGVEQYF
many | TRBJ2-7 | TRBV11-1 | CASSLVPERRYEQYF